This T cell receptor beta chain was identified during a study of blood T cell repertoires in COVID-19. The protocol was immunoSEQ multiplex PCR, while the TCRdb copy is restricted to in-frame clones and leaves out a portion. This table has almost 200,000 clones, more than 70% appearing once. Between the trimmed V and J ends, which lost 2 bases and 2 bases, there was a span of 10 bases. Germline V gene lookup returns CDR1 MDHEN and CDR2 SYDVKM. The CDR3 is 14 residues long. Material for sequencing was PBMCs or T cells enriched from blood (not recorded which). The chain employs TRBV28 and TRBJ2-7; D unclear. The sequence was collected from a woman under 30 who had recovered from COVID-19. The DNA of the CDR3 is TGTGCCAGCAGTTTACTTCGCCGCGCCTACGAGCAGTACTTC. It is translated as CASSLLRRAYEQYF.